Each of the 17 T cell receptor beta chains below was sequenced from the same sample in a study of identifying expanded T cells in peripheral blood. The assay was immunoSEQ multiplex PCR, and TCRdb's table has in-frame clones only and misses some. The sample consists of more than 50,000 clones, about 85% of them appearing once. The sequencing input was blood. Every receptor here comes from a person aged 18 to 69 in good health.

The rearrangement uses TRBV4-1 and TRBJ1-1; 8 nucleotides line up with TRBD1. With 1 base clipped from V and 4 bases from J, the junction kept 14 bases outside the gene matches. The CDR3 runs 18 residues. CDR1 is MGHRA, CDR2 YSYEKL, per germline. CDR3 protein: CASSQVGGQGARSTEAFF. Written as DNA, the CDR3 is TGCGCCAGCAGCCAAGTTGGGGGGCAGGGGGCTCGGAGCACTGAAGCTTTCTTT.

Only one count was recorded for this clone. This sequence joins TRBV29-1 and TRBJ2-2, with D perhaps matching TRBD1 (6 bases). The CDR3 is 16 amino acids. Trimming cost V 4 bases and J 2 bases, with 17 bases left between them. CDR1 is SQVTM and CDR2 is ANQGSEA in the germline V gene. The CDR3 protein is CSVASSGTHNTGELFF. The CDR3 nucleotides are TGCAGCGTTGCCTCTTCCGGGACACATAACACCGGGGAGCTGTTTTTT.

The rearrangement uses TRBV5-1 and TRBJ2-3; D gene unclear. Trimming removed 4 bases from V and 4 bases from J, with 10 bases in between. Germline CDR1 reads SGHRS; CDR2 reads YFSETQ. The CDR3 is made up of 13 amino acids. As DNA, the CDR3 is TGCGCCAGCAGCATGGACGATGCAGATACGCAGTATTTT. It specifies CASSMDDADTQYF.

The chain recombines TRBV5-6 with TRBJ2-5; TRBD2 might be the D (6 bases). This CDR3 region has 15 residues. The ends were cut back, 4 bases at V and 5 bases at J, with 18 bases in the middle. The germline V gene encodes CDR1 SGHDT and CDR2 YYEEEE. CDR3 loop: CASSLPRGMRETQYF. Written as DNA, the CDR3 is TGTGCCAGCAGCCTACCCCGGGGGATGAGGGAGACCCAGTACTTC. The variable domain in full, with the rest retrieved from reference TRBV5-6 and TRBJ2-5, is DAGVTQSPTHLIKTRGQQVTLRCSPKSGHDTVSWYQQALGQGPQFIFQYYEEEERQRGNFPDRFSGHQFPNYSSELNVNALLLGDSALYLCASSLPRGMRETQYFGPGTRLLVL.

This chain links TRBV21-1 with TRBJ2-3. TRBV21-1 constitutes a pseudogene. The CDR3 is made up of 16 amino acids. CDR3 amino acids: CASSPRYGPSTDTQYF. The CDR3 DNA follows: TGTGCCAGCAGCCCCCGGTACGGCCCTAGCACAGATACGCAGTATTTT.

The chain recombines TRBV27 with TRBJ2-2; 7 nucleotides align to TRBD1. The CDR3 loop spans 16 amino acids. Per germline, CDR1 MNHEY and CDR2 SMNVEV (reference sequence). After removal of 5 bases from V and 5 bases from J, the junction contained 11 bases not matched to a gene. CDR3 nucleotide sequence: TGTGCCAGCAGTCCCACAATAACAGGGGTGACCGGGGAGCTGTTTTTT. Encoded protein: CASSPTITGVTGELFF.

The chain has TRBV19 and TRBJ1-5, with D perhaps TRBD1 (5 bases). CDR3 length: 18 residues. The ends were cut back, 0 bases at V and 1 base at J, with 16 bases in the middle. The germline CDR1 and CDR2 sequences are LNHDA and SQIVND (reference sequence). The CDR3 DNA sequence: TGTGCCAGTAGTATAGATAAGGCAGGGCATCGGAGCAATCAGCCCCAGCATTTT. Protein sequence: CASSIDKAGHRSNQPQHF.

This clone appeared a few times. The chain is built from TRBV7-9 and TRBJ2-3; D perhaps matches TRBD1 (5 bases). Germline assignment: CDR1 SEHNR and CDR2 FQNEAQ (reference sequence). The CDR3 loop spans 17 amino acids. V was cut by 5 bases and J by 2 bases, with 20 bases left in between. DNA of the CDR3: TGTGCCAGCAGCCCTCTAAGCAGACAGAGAACCACAGATACGCAGTATTTT. Protein product: CASSPLSRQRTTDTQYF.

The chain recombines TRBV29-1 with TRBJ1-1; D is unresolved. The germline V and J ends were trimmed by 1 base and 1 base, with 4 bases remaining between them. The CDR3 sequence is 12 residues long. In germline, CDR1 is SQVTM, CDR2 ANQGSEA. This CDR3 is CSVEVQNTEAFF. The CDR3 DNA reads TGCAGCGTTGAAGTCCAGAACACTGAAGCTTTCTTT.

This rearrangement joins TRBV14 to TRBJ2-3; D remains unclear. Germline V lookup: CDR1 SGHDN, CDR2 FVKESK. Trimming removed 0 bases at V and 7 bases at J, with 8 bases between. The CDR3 loop spans 13 amino acids. The CDR3 region has the DNA TGTGCCAGCAGCCAAGAGCGCAAGAATACGCAGTATTTT. It encodes CASSQERKNTQYF.

This chain joins TRBV2 and TRBJ2-5; 11 nucleotides line up with TRBD1. The CDR3 consists of 14 residues. CDR1 SNHLY and CDR2 FYNNEI come from the germline V gene. V lost 6 bases, J lost 5 bases, and 5 bases stayed unmatched. For the CDR3, the DNA is TGTGCCAGCAGCGGACAGGGGGCTTGGGAGACCCAGTACTTC. Translation: CASSGQGAWETQYF. Filled out from reference TRBV2 and TRBJ2-5, the complete variable domain reads EPEVTQTPSHQVTQMGQEVILRCVPISNHLYFYWYRQILGQKVEFLVSFYNNEISEKSEIFDDQFSVERPDGSNFTLKIRSTKLEDSAMYFCASSGQGAWETQYFGPGTRLLVL.

The sample holds a few counts of this clone. V gene TRBV30 combines with J gene TRBJ2-2; 13 bases fit TRBD2. The CDR3 is 17 residues long. Germline CDR1 and CDR2: GTSNPN and SVGIG (reference sequence). V lost 1 base, J lost 7 bases, and 9 bases stayed unmatched. The CDR3 nucleotides read TGTGCCTGGAGTGGGTGGACTAGCGGGAGAAAGGTCGGGGAGCTGTTTTTT. Translating it yields CAWSGWTSGRKVGELFF. The full variable domain, its missing parts supplied by reference TRBV30 and TRBJ2-2, is SQTIHQWPATLVQPVGSPLSLECTVEGTSNPNLYWYRQAAGRGLQLLFYSVGIGQISSEVPQNLSASRPQDRQFILSSKKLLLSDSGFYLCAWSGWTSGRKVGELFFGEGSRLTVL.

The V and J genes are TRBV18 and TRBJ2-4, with 8 bases that match TRBD2. Germline CDR1 KGHSH, CDR2 LQKENI. Trimming took 3 bases from V and 0 from J; bases not matched to a gene: 4. CDR3 length: 16 amino acids. CDR3 nucleotides: TGTGCCAGCTCACCCGGACTAGCCACAGCCAAAAACATTCAGTACTTC. As protein: CASSPGLATAKNIQYF.

The chain uses TRBV18 and TRBJ1-1; tentative D call: TRBD1 (5 bases). V was pared by 0 bases and J by 4 bases, with 18 bases between. Germline V gene data show CDR1 as KGHSH and CDR2 as LQKENI. The CDR3 length is 17 residues. The CDR3 sequence: CASSPPGPRKGGTEAFF. DNA for the CDR3: TGTGCCAGCTCACCACCGGGGCCCAGGAAGGGAGGCACTGAAGCTTTCTTT.

The rearrangement links TRBV27 to TRBJ1-1; possible D gene TRBD1, 5 bases. Germline V CDR1 and CDR2: MNHEY, SMNVEV (reference sequence). V dropped 7 bases and J dropped 2 bases, with 14 bases sitting between them. This CDR3 comprises 14 residues. This chain's CDR3 is CASNPGRSNTEAFF. DNA of the CDR3: TGTGCCAGCAATCCGGGACGGTCTAACACTGAAGCTTTCTTT.

V is TRBV7-9 and J is TRBJ1-2, with a possible D match to TRBD1 (5 bases). Germline CDR1 and CDR2: SEHNR and FQNEAQ (reference sequence). The CDR3 covers 14 residues. V lost 0 bases and J lost 10, with 15 bases in between. CDR3 bases: TGTGCCAGCAGCTTAGCGTCTGGGGGTACTGACTACACCTTC. This sequence encodes CASSLASGGTDYTF.

The chain couples TRBV10-1 to TRBJ2-7, with 14 bases fitting TRBD2. J lost 3 bases, V lost 9 bases, and 10 bases had no gene match. The CDR3 extends over 16 amino acids. The germline V gene encodes CDR1 WNHNN and CDR2 SYGVQD (reference sequence). CDR3 protein: CARIRLAGGPVYEQYF. In DNA form, the CDR3 reads TGCGCCAGAATTAGACTAGCGGGAGGGCCTGTCTACGAGCAGTACTTC.